These T cell receptor beta chains were read from a single sample in a study of shared T cell receptors in the human thymus. Sequencing used immunoSEQ multiplex PCR; TCRdb keeps in-frame clones, though not all of them. The repertoire includes about 380,000 clones, around 93% of them detected once, and 0.015% to 0.025% sits in the top ten. Sequencing was carried out using thymocytes. The receptors were sampled from a human donor. Each CDR3 is given with its conserved first and last residue. Each record gives: D gene, clone size, V gene, J gene, CDR3 DNA, CDR3 protein. D genes are given only for firm matches. A row's size may be missing; if present it is once, few, many or a size class.

D gene: -
clone size: -
V gene: TRBV6-1
J gene: TRBJ1-5
CDR3 DNA: TGTGCCAGCAGTGAATGGGACGGTACTAATCAGCCCCAGCATTTT
CDR3 protein: CASSEWDGTNQPQHF

D gene: -
clone size: -
V gene: TRBV28
J gene: TRBJ2-1
CDR3 DNA: TGTGCCAGCAAGGGCGTCCGGTACAATGAGCAGTTCTTC
CDR3 protein: CASKGVRYNEQFF

D gene: -
clone size: -
V gene: TRBV10-3
J gene: TRBJ1-2
CDR3 DNA: TGTGCCATCAGTCCCCCTAGACAGGTTAACTATGGCTACACCTTC
CDR3 protein: CAISPPRQVNYGYTF

D gene: -
clone size: -
V gene: TRBV5-6
J gene: TRBJ1-1
CDR3 DNA: TGTGCCAGCAGCTTGAAGGGGTGGAAGAACACTGAAGCTTTCTTT
CDR3 protein: CASSLKGWKNTEAFF

D gene: -
clone size: -
V gene: TRBV7-6
J gene: TRBJ1-2
CDR3 DNA: TGTGCCAGCAGCTTGGGTCGGGTCTATGGCTACACCTTC
CDR3 protein: CASSLGRVYGYTF

D gene: TRBD2
clone size: -
V gene: TRBV29-1
J gene: TRBJ2-5
CDR3 DNA: TGCAGCGTCTTGCGGGAGGTTAGGTGGGAGACCCAGTACTTC
CDR3 protein: CSVLREVRWETQYF

D gene: -
clone size: once
V gene: TRBV7-9
J gene: TRBJ2-5
CDR3 DNA: TGTGCCAGCAGCCTCCCGGGGGTGCAGGCCCAAGAGACCCAGTACTTC
CDR3 protein: CASSLPGVQAQETQYF

D gene: -
clone size: -
V gene: TRBV30
J gene: TRBJ2-7
CDR3 DNA: TGTGCCTGGAGTGTGGGCGGGACTCCCAACAGCTACGAGCAGTACTTC
CDR3 protein: CAWSVGGTPNSYEQYF

D gene: -
clone size: -
V gene: TRBV6-5
J gene: TRBJ2-7
CDR3 DNA: TGTGCCAGCAGCCTACTCGACAGCCCTAGTGAGCAGTACTTC
CDR3 protein: CASSLLDSPSEQYF

D gene: -
clone size: -
V gene: TRBV12-5
J gene: TRBJ1-1
CDR3 DNA: TGTGCTAGTGGTTTGGCCCTTGACGGGCCCGCTGAAGCTTTCTTT
CDR3 protein: CASGLALDGPAEAFF

D gene: TRBD2
clone size: -
V gene: TRBV11-2
J gene: TRBJ2-5
CDR3 DNA: TGTGCCAGCAGCTCCGCTAGCGGGAGGGCCCGGGGGGAGACCCAGTACTTC
CDR3 protein: CASSSASGRARGETQYF

D gene: TRBD1
clone size: -
V gene: TRBV7-8
J gene: TRBJ1-3
CDR3 DNA: TGTGCCAGCAGCTCCCGCGGGACAGGGGAGAGTGCTGAGGGAAACACCATATATTTT
CDR3 protein: CASSSRGTGESAEGNTIYF

D gene: TRBD1
clone size: once
V gene: TRBV27
J gene: TRBJ2-7
CDR3 DNA: TGTGCCAGCAGTAGCACGGACAGGGGGCTCAACGAGCAGTACTTC
CDR3 protein: CASSSTDRGLNEQYF

D gene: TRBD2
clone size: -
V gene: TRBV27
J gene: TRBJ2-7
CDR3 DNA: TGTGCCAGCCGTCCTTTCCGGGACTGTGGACTAGCGGGACCTTCCTACGAGCAGTACTTC
CDR3 protein: CASRPFRDCGLAGPSYEQYF

D gene: -
clone size: -
V gene: TRBV19
J gene: TRBJ1-2
CDR3 DNA: TGTGCCAGTAGGTACAGGGCTGGGTATGGCTACACCTTC
CDR3 protein: CASRYRAGYGYTF

D gene: -
clone size: -
V gene: TRBV7-2
J gene: TRBJ2-1
CDR3 DNA: TGTGCCAGCATCAAAGCCAGAGAATCACCCTACAATGAGCAGTTCTTC
CDR3 protein: CASIKARESPYNEQFF

D gene: TRBD2
clone size: -
V gene: TRBV23-1
J gene: TRBJ2-1
CDR3 DNA: TGCGCCAGCAGTCAATCAGCTAGCGGGATCACCCTCTCCTACAATGAGCAGTTCTTC
CDR3 protein: CASSQSASGITLSYNEQFF

D gene: -
clone size: -
V gene: TRBV5-5
J gene: TRBJ1-4
CDR3 DNA: TGTGCCAGCAGCCGAGTTTCTGAGGAAAAACTGTTTTTT
CDR3 protein: CASSRVSEEKLFF

D gene: -
clone size: -
V gene: TRBV28
J gene: TRBJ2-7
CDR3 DNA: TGTGCCAGCAGTTTACGGCAGGACCCCCCCTACGAGCAGTACTTC
CDR3 protein: CASSLRQDPPYEQYF

D gene: -
clone size: -
V gene: TRBV5-4
J gene: TRBJ2-7
CDR3 DNA: TGTGCCAGCAGCTTGTTAGGACGGCCAAACGAGCAGTACTTC
CDR3 protein: CASSLLGRPNEQYF

D gene: -
clone size: -
V gene: TRBV18
J gene: TRBJ2-5
CDR3 DNA: TGTGCCAGCTCACTGGTTTCGGAAGGGGGAGAGACCCAGTACTTC
CDR3 protein: CASSLVSEGGETQYF

D gene: -
clone size: -
V gene: TRBV7-9
J gene: TRBJ2-7
CDR3 DNA: TGTGCCAGCAGCTTAATAGGACAGAACCCCTACGAGCAGTACTTC
CDR3 protein: CASSLIGQNPYEQYF

D gene: -
clone size: -
V gene: TRBV1
J gene: TRBJ2-1
CDR3 DNA: TGCACCAGCAGCCAAGAGGGCGCTGAGCAGTTCTTC
CDR3 protein: CTSSQEGAEQFF

D gene: TRBD2
clone size: -
V gene: TRBV27
J gene: TRBJ2-3
CDR3 DNA: TGTGCCAGCAGTCCCCCCGGACTAGCGGGGCCGGGGAGAGATACGCAGTATTTT
CDR3 protein: CASSPPGLAGPGRDTQYF

D gene: -
clone size: -
V gene: TRBV5-1
J gene: TRBJ2-2
CDR3 DNA: TGCGCCAGCAGCCTACAGACACAGGTGATCGGGGAGCTGTTTTTT
CDR3 protein: CASSLQTQVIGELFF

D gene: TRBD2
clone size: -
V gene: TRBV4-3
J gene: TRBJ2-1
CDR3 DNA: TGCGCCAGCAGCCGTTCTGCGGGAGGGCCATCGGGTGAGCAGTTCTTC
CDR3 protein: CASSRSAGGPSGEQFF

D gene: TRBD1
clone size: -
V gene: TRBV19
J gene: TRBJ1-1
CDR3 DNA: TGTGCCAGTAGTATTATCCCCGACAGGGGGCAAACTGAAGCTTTCTTT
CDR3 protein: CASSIIPDRGQTEAFF

D gene: -
clone size: -
V gene: TRBV6-6
J gene: TRBJ2-2
CDR3 DNA: TGTGCCAGCAGTTACCCCGAGGGGGAGCTGTTTTTT
CDR3 protein: CASSYPEGELFF

D gene: -
clone size: -
V gene: TRBV29-1
J gene: TRBJ2-1
CDR3 DNA: TGCAGCGTTAACGCCGATTACAATGAGCAGTTCTTC
CDR3 protein: CSVNADYNEQFF

D gene: -
clone size: once
V gene: TRBV2
J gene: TRBJ1-5
CDR3 DNA: TGTGCCAGCAGTGAAGCGGATCAGCCCCAGCATTTT
CDR3 protein: CASSEADQPQHF

D gene: TRBD1
clone size: -
V gene: TRBV7-6
J gene: TRBJ1-1
CDR3 DNA: TGTGCCAGCAGCGCAGAACAACAGGGGGCAGGTACTGAAGCTTTCTTT
CDR3 protein: CASSAEQQGAGTEAFF

D gene: TRBD1
clone size: -
V gene: TRBV6-5
J gene: TRBJ1-1
CDR3 DNA: TGTGCCAGCACTCTGACAGGGGTAGGGACTGAAGCTTTCTTT
CDR3 protein: CASTLTGVGTEAFF

D gene: TRBD2
clone size: -
V gene: TRBV7-2
J gene: TRBJ2-3
CDR3 DNA: TGTGCCAGCAGGGAGAGCGGGAGTTCCACAGATACGCAGTATTTT
CDR3 protein: CASRESGSSTDTQYF

D gene: -
clone size: -
V gene: TRBV21-1
J gene: TRBJ1-1
CDR3 DNA: TGTGCCAGCAGCAAAGTACGGGGGCCTTTGATGGACACTGAAGCTTTCTTT
CDR3 protein: CASSKVRGPLMDTEAFF